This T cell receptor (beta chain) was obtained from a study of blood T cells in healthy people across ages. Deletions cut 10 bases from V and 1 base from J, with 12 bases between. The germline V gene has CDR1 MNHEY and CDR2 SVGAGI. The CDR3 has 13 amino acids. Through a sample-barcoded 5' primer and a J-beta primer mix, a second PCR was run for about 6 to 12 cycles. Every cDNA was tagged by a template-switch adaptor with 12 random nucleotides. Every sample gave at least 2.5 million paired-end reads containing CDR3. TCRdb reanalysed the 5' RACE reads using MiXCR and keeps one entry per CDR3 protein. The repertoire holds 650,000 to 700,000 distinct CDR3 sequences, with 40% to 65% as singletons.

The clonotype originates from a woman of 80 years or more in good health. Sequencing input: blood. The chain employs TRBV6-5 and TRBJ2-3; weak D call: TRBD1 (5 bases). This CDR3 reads CATREGGTDTQYF. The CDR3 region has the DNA TGTGCCACCAGGGAAGGCGGCACAGATACGCAGTATTTT.